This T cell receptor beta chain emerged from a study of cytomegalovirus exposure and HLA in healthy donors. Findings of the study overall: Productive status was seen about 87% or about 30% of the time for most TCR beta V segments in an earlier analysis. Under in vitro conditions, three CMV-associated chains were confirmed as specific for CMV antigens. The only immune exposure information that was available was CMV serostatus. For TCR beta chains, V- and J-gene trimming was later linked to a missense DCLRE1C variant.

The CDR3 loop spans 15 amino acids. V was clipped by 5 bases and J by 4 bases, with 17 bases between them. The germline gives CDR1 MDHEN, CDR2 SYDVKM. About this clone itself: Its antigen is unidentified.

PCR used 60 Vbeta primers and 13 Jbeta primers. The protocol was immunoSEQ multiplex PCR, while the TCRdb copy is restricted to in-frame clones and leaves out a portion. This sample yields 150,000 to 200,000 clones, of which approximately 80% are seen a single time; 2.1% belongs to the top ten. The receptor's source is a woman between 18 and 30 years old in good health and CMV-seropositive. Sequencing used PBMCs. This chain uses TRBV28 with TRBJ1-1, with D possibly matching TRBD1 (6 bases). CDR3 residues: CASSPHDTGPTEAFF. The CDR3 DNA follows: TGTGCCAGCAGTCCCCATGATACAGGGCCCACTGAAGCTTTCTTT.